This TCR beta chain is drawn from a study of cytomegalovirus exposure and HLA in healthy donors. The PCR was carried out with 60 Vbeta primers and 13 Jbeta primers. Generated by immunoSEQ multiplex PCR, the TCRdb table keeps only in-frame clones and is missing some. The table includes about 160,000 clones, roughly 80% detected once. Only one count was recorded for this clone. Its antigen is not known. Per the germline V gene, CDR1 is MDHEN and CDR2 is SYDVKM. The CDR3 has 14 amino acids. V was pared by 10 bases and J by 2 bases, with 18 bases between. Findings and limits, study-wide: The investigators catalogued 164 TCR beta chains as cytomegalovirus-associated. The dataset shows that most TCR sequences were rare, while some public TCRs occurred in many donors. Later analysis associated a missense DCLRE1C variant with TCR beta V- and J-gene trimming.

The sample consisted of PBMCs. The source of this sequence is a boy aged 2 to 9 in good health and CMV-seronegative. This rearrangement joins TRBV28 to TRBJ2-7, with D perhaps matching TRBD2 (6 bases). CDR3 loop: CAIGEHGGTYEQYF. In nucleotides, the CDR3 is TGTGCCATCGGGGAACACGGGGGAACCTACGAGCAGTACTTC.